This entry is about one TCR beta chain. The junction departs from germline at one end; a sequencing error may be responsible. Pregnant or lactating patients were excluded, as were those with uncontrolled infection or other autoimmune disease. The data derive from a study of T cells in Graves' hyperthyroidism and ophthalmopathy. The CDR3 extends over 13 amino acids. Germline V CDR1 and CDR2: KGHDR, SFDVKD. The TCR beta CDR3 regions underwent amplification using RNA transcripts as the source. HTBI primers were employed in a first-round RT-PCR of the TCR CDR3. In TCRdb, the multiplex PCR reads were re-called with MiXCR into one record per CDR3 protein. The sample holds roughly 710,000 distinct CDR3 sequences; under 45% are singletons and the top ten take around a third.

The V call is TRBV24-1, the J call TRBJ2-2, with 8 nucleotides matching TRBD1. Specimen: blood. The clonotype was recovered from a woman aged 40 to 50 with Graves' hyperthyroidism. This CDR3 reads CDTRQGYTGELFF. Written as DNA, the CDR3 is TGTGACACCAGACAGGGGTACACCGGGGAGCTGTTTTTT.